The 18 T cell receptor beta chains reported below all come from one sample, sequenced in a study of identical twins. TCRdb passed the 5' RACE reads through MiXCR, listing each CDR3 protein once. The sample consists of 1.5 million to 2 million distinct CDR3 sequences, 32% of them appearing once. Sequencing was carried out using cord blood. The origin of the receptors is a newborn girl in good health.

The rearrangement uses TRBV20-1 and TRBJ2-3; 8 bases are a match to TRBD1. Germline V gene lookup returns CDR1 DFQATT and CDR2 SNEGSKA (reference sequence). With V trimmed by 3 bases and J by 3 bases, 5 bases remained unmatched. The CDR3 is made up of 14 amino acids. DNA of the CDR3: TGCAGTGCTAGGGTCAGGGGGCGGACAGATACGCAGTATTTT. Its translation: CSARVRGRTDTQYF.

The chain uses TRBV28 and TRBJ2-7, with 13 nucleotides matching TRBD2. CDR1 and CDR2 (germline): MDHEN, SYDVKM. This CDR3 contains 16 residues. The trim removed 6 bases at V and 4 bases at J, leaving 9 bases unmatched. This CDR3 is CASRESGTSGIYEQYF. DNA of the CDR3: TGTGCCAGCAGAGAATCCGGGACTAGCGGGATTTACGAGCAGTACTTC.

Only a few counts were recorded for this clonotype. This chain's CDR3 is CASSLNADGVFF. The CDR3 DNA reads as TGTGCCAGCAGCTTAAACGCGGACGGGGTGTTCTTC. The chain uses TRBV11-1 and TRBJ2-1; D is perhaps TRBD2 (5 bases). Germline V gene lookup returns CDR1 SGHAT and CDR2 FQDESV (reference sequence). There are 12 residues in the CDR3. V was cut by 2 bases and J by 15 bases, with 14 bases left in between. Full variable domain (remainder filled in from reference TRBV11-1 and TRBJ2-1): EAEVAQSPRYKITEKSQAVAFWCDPISGHATLYWYRQILGQGPELLVQFQDESVVDDSQLPKDRFSAERLKGVDSTLKIQPAELGDSAMYLCASSLNADGVFFGPGTRLTVL.

The V gene is TRBV5-1, the J gene TRBJ2-2; 10 nucleotides match TRBD2. Germline CDR1 is SGHRS and CDR2 is YFSETQ. The CDR3 extends over 17 amino acids. V lost 0 bases and J lost 5; bases outside the gene matches: 7. Here the CDR3 reads CASSLVLAGAWTGELFF. The CDR3 DNA is TGCGCCAGCAGCTTGGTGCTAGCGGGGGCTTGGACCGGGGAGCTGTTTTTT.

The V gene is TRBV28, the J gene TRBJ2-7; 9 bases align to TRBD1. The J segment lost 0 bases and the V segment lost 5 bases, leaving 8 bases of the junction unmatched. This CDR3 is 16 amino acids long. Germline values: CDR1 MDHEN, CDR2 SYDVKM. CDR3 sequence: CASSIVGTGRSYEQYF. CDR3 coding DNA: TGTGCCAGCAGTATCGTCGGGACAGGGCGCTCCTACGAGCAGTACTTC.

This chain links TRBV20-1 with TRBJ1-4, with 8 bases lining up with TRBD1. The CDR3 is made up of 16 amino acids. CDR1 is DFQATT and CDR2 is SNEGSKA in the germline V gene (reference sequence). Trimming at V came to 0 bases and at J to 6 bases, leaving 9 bases not matched to a gene. In DNA, the CDR3 is TGCAGTGCTAGAGAAATTACAGGGGGAAGTGATGAAAAACTGTTTTTT. Its translation is CSAREITGGSDEKLFF.

This clonotype has only a few counts. V and J are TRBV27 and TRBJ2-7, with unresolved D. Trimming took off 3 bases at V and 0 bases at J, with 9 bases between the two ends. This CDR3 contains 14 residues. Germline loops: CDR1 MNHEY, CDR2 SMNVEV (reference sequence). Written as DNA, the CDR3 is TGTGCCAGCAGTTTTACTCCGAACTCCTACGAGCAGTACTTC. Encoded protein: CASSFTPNSYEQYF.

The chain recombines TRBV3-1 with TRBJ2-1; 11 bases are a match to TRBD2. The CDR3 loop spans 18 amino acids. V lost 4 bases and J lost 6; bases outside the gene matches: 14. Germline V lookup: CDR1 LGHDT, CDR2 YNNKEL (reference sequence). For the CDR3, the DNA is TGTGCCAGCAGCCCTCCGATAAATAGCGGGAGGGCCGGCAATGAGCAGTTCTTC. Protein sequence: CASSPPINSGRAGNEQFF.

The rearrangement joins TRBV29-1 to TRBJ2-7; D tentatively reads TRBD1 or TRBD2 (5 bases each). This CDR3 region has 15 residues. Trimming cost V 0 bases and J 3 bases, with 15 bases left between them. Germline values: CDR1 SQVTM, CDR2 ANQGSEA. In DNA form, the CDR3 reads TGCAGCGTTGAAGATCTTCGGGGCAGGGACTACGAGCAGTACTTC. The encoded protein is CSVEDLRGRDYEQYF.

The V call is TRBV5-6, the J call TRBJ2-5; 16 nucleotides match TRBD2. CDR1 is SGHDT and CDR2 is YYEEEE in the germline V gene. The J segment lost 11 bases and the V segment lost 0 bases, leaving 16 bases of the junction unmatched. CDR3 size: 19 residues. The CDR3 DNA reads as TGTGCCAGCAGCTTGGTAGTCGGGACTAGCGGGGGGGCATGGAATGAGCAGTACTTC. Translating it yields CASSLVVGTSGGAWNEQYF. The full variable domain, in which reference TRBV5-6 and TRBJ2-5 provide the parts outside the CDR3, is DAGVTQSPTHLIKTRGQQVTLRCSPKSGHDTVSWYQQALGQGPQFIFQYYEEEERQRGNFPDRFSGHQFPNYSSELNVNALLLGDSALYLCASSLVVGTSGGAWNEQYFGPGTRLLVL.

The genes are TRBV21-1 and TRBJ1-1; the table calls TRBD1, which could not be checked here. TRBV21-1 corresponds to a pseudogene. The length of the CDR3 is 16 residues. This CDR3 is CASSKAHRGGNTEAFF. The CDR3 region has the DNA TGTGCCAGCAGCAAAGCGCACAGGGGGGGGAACACTGAAGCTTTCTTT.

The chain links TRBV3-1 to TRBJ2-7; 7 bases match TRBD2. The end of the DNA is better explained by TRBJ2-5, so the J call may be wrong. Germline lookup yields CDR1 LGHDT and CDR2 YNNKEL (reference sequence). This CDR3 contains 15 residues. This CDR3 reads CASSHHTEGGETQYF. The CDR3 DNA sequence: TGTGCCAGCAGCCATCACACGGAGGGAGGGGAGACCCAGTACTTC.

This clonotype was counted between two and nine times. This chain uses TRBV5-1 with TRBJ2-7; TRBD2 agrees at 15 bases. V was pared by 2 bases and J by 4 bases, with 4 bases of the junction left unmatched. From germline, CDR1 is SGHRS and CDR2 YFSETQ. This CDR3 region has 16 residues. This CDR3 is CASSFGLAGGGYEQYF. The CDR3 DNA sequence: TGCGCCAGCAGCTTTGGACTAGCGGGAGGGGGTTACGAGCAGTACTTC.

On this clonotype itself: At one end, the junction sequence differs from germline, possibly due to a read error. This chain links TRBV24-1 with TRBJ2-2, with 12 bases identical to TRBD2. Germline CDR1 is KGHDR and CDR2 is SFDVKD. This CDR3 region has 18 residues. CDR3 in DNA: TGTACCACCAGTGATTTCCCGACTAGCGGGGGGAACACCGGGGAGCTGTTTTTT. This gives the protein CTTSDFPTSGGNTGELFF.

V and J are TRBV2 and TRBJ1-2; tentatively, D is TRBD1 (6 bases). The germline V gene encodes CDR1 SNHLY and CDR2 FYNNEI. The CDR3 is 15 residues long. V shed 3 bases and J shed 4 bases, with 15 bases lying between them. The CDR3 loop reads CASSDPGGASYGYTF. CDR3 DNA: TGTGCCAGCAGTGACCCCGGGGGCGCCAGCTATGGCTACACCTTC.

The chain is built from TRBV12-3 or TRBV12-4 and TRBJ2-3, with D possibly matching TRBD2 (6 bases). The CDR3 is made up of 15 amino acids. V was clipped by 7 bases and J by 1 base, with 15 bases between them. CDR3 bases: TGTGCCAGCACCTTGGGGCGGGACGGCACAGATACGCAGTATTTT. Amino acids: CASTLGRDGTDTQYF.

The V and J genes are TRBV7-9 and TRBJ2-7; D remains ambiguous. Germline-derived CDR1 and CDR2 are SEHNR and FQNEAQ (reference sequence). This CDR3 has 16 amino acids. With 5 bases removed from V and 5 bases from J, the gap between germline ends came to 22 bases. The CDR3 DNA sequence: TGTGCCAGCAGCCCCAAGAGAAAGCAGGTCCCTAACGAGCAGTACTTC. Translating gives CASSPKRKQVPNEQYF.

This clonotype turned up a few times. The V call is TRBV3-1, the J call TRBJ2-7, with TRBD2 matching over 8 bases. The CDR3 sequence is 15 residues long. After removal of 1 base from V and 2 bases from J, the junction contained 4 bases not matched to a gene. Germline V gene data show CDR1 as LGHDT and CDR2 as YNNKEL (reference sequence). The CDR3 spells CASSQGISGTYEQYF. The CDR3 nucleotides are TGTGCCAGCAGCCAAGGTATTAGCGGGACCTACGAGCAGTACTTC.